The sequence of this T cell receptor (beta chain) was determined in a study of identical twins. TCRdb processed the 5' RACE reads anew with MiXCR; each CDR3 protein has one entry. Seen here are approximately 670,000 distinct CDR3 sequences, 5.5% to 6.5% observed once, and the top ten hold roughly 1.8%. In its sample, this clonotype was seen many times. Its antigen is unidentified. Germline V gene lookup returns CDR1 MNHEY and CDR2 SVGEGT. This CDR3 has 15 residues. Trimming removed 4 bases at V and 0 bases at J, with 13 bases between. Only healthy Caucasians were enrolled as donors. Study-wide results and caveats: There was more out-of-frame TCR alpha sharing in monozygotic twins than models estimated. There were fewer insertions in abundant cord blood beta clonotypes, but memory repertoires showed no such pattern. One should note that invariant MAIT and iNKT cells could partly confound zero-insertion analyses.

This receptor was taken from a man between 18 and 29 years old in good health. The sequenced sample consisted of naive T cells sorted from blood. V and J are TRBV6-2 or TRBV6-3 and TRBJ2-7; D may be TRBD1 or TRBD2 (6 bases each). CDR3 amino acids: CASSLSGASSYEQYF. In DNA form, the CDR3 reads TGTGCCAGCAGTTTATCGGGGGCCAGCTCCTACGAGCAGTACTTC.